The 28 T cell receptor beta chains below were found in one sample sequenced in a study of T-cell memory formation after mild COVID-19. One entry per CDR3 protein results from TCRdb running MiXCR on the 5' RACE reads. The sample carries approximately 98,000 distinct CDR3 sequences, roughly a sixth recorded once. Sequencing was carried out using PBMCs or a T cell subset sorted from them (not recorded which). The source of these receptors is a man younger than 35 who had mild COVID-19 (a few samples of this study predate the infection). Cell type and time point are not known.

The CDR3 here is CASSSLAGGREQYF. In DNA form, the CDR3 reads TGTGCCAGCAGTAGTCTAGCGGGGGGGCGGGAGCAGTACTTC. This chain connects TRBV12-3 or TRBV12-4 to TRBJ2-7; 12 nucleotides match TRBD2. The CDR3 contains 14 residues. Unmatched junction bases numbered 6, after V lost 5 bases and J lost 7 bases.

The DNA of the CDR3 is TGCAGTGCCGGATCGGACTACGAGCAGTACGTC. Translating gives CSAGSDYEQYV. V is TRBV20-1 and J is TRBJ2-7; no definite D call. This CDR3 spans 11 amino acids. The V end lost 6 bases, the J end lost 3 bases, and 9 bases lay between the germline ends. Germline V gene sequence: CDR1 DFQATT, CDR2 SNEGSKA (reference sequence).

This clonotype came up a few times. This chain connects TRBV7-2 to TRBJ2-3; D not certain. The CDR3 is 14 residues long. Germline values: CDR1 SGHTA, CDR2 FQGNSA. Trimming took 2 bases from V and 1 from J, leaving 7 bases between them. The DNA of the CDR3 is TGTGCCAGCAGCTTAATGGAGCGCACAGATACGCAGTATTTT. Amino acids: CASSLMERTDTQYF.

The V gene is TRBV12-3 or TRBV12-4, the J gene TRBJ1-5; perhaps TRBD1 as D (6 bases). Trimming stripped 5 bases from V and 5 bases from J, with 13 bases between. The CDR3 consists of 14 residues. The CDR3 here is CASSLYREHQPQHF. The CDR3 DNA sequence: TGTGCCAGCAGTCTCTACAGGGAACATCAGCCCCAGCATTTT.

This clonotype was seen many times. CDR3: CASSLVGPRGNTIYF. The CDR3 nucleotides read TGCGCCAGCAGCTTGGTGGGACCTCGCGGAAACACCATATATTTT. The V gene is TRBV5-1, the J gene TRBJ1-3; TRBD1 is a possible D gene (5 bases). Germline V gives CDR1 SGHRS, CDR2 YFSETQ. There are 15 residues in the CDR3. Trimming cost V 0 bases and J 4 bases, with 11 bases left between them.

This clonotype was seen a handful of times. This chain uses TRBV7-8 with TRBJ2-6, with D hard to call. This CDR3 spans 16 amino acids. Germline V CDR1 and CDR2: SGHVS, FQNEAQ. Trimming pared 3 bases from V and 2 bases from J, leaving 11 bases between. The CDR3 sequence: CASSFIRFAGANVLTF. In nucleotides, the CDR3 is TGTGCCAGCAGCTTTATAAGGTTCGCTGGGGCCAACGTCCTGACTTTC.

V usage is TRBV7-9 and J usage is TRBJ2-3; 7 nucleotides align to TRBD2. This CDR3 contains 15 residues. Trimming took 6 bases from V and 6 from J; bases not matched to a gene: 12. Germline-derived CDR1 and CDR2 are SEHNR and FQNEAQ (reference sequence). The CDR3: CASRSSGAETDTQYF. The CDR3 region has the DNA TGTGCCAGCAGGTCGAGCGGGGCTGAAACCGATACGCAGTATTTT.

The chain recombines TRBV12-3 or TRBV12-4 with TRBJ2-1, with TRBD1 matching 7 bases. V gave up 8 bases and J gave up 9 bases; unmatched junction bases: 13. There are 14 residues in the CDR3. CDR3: CASGPTGPGIEQFF. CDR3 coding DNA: TGTGCCAGCGGTCCGACAGGGCCCGGGATTGAGCAGTTCTTC.

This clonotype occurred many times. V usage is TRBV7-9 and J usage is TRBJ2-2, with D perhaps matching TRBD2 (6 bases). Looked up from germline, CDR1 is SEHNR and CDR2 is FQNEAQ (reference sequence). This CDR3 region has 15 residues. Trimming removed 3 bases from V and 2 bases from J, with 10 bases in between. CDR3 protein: CASSFWGLNTGELFF. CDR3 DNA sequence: TGTGCCAGCAGCTTTTGGGGACTTAACACCGGGGAGCTGTTTTTT.

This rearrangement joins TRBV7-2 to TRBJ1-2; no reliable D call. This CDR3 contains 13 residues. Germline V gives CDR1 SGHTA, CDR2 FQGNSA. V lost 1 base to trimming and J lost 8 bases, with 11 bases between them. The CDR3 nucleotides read TGTGCCAGCAGCTTAGAACGGGAAAGGGGCTACACCTTC. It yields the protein CASSLERERGYTF.

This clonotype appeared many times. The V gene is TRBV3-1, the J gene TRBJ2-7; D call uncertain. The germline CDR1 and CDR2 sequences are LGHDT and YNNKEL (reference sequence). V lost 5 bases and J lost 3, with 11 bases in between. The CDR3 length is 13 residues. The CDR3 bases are TGTGCCAGCAGCGGGCCGCCGCTCTACGAGCAGTACTTC. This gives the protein CASSGPPLYEQYF.

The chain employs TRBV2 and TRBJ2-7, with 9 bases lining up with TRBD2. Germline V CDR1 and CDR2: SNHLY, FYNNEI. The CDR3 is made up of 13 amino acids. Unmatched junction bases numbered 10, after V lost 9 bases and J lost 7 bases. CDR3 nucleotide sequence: TGTGCCAGTTTCTGGGGACTAGCCGGGGAGCAGTACTTC. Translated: CASFWGLAGEQYF.

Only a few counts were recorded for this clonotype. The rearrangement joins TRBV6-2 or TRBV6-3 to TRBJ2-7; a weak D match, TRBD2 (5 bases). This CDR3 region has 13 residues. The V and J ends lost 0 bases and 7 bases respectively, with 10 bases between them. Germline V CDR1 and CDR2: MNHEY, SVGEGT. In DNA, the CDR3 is TGTGCCAGCAGTTACTCCGGGAATAGGGAGCAGTACGTC. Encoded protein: CASSYSGNREQYV.

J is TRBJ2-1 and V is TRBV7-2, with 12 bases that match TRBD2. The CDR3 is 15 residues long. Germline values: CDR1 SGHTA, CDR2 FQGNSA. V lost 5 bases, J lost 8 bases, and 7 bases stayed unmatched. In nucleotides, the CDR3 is TGTGCCAGCAGCCCAACTAGCGGGGGGCCCGATGAGCAGTTCTTC. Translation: CASSPTSGGPDEQFF.

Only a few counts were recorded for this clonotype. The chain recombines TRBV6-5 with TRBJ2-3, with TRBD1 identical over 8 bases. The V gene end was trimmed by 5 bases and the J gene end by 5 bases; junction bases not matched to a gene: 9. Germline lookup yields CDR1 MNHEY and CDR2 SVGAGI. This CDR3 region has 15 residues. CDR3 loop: CASSNRQGPQDTQYF. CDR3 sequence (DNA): TGTGCCAGCAGTAACCGACAGGGGCCCCAAGATACGCAGTATTTT.

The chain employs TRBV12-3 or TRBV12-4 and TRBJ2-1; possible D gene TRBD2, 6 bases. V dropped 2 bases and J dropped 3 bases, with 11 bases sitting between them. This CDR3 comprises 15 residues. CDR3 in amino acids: CASSLRRGDYNEQFF. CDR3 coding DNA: TGTGCCAGCAGTTTACGGCGGGGAGACTACAATGAGCAGTTCTTC.

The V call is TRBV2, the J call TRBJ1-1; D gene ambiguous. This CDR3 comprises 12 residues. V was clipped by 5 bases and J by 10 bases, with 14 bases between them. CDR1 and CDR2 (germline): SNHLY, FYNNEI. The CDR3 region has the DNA TGTGCCAGCAGTCCAAGGGCGGGTGTAGCTTTCTTT. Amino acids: CASSPRAGVAFF.

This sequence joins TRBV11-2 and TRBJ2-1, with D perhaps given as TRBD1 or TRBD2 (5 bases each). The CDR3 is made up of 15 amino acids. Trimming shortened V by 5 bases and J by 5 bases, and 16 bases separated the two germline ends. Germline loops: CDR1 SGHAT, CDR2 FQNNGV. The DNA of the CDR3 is TGTGCCAGCAGCCATATAGAGGGGCGGAACAATGAGCAGTTCTTC. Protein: CASSHIEGRNNEQFF.

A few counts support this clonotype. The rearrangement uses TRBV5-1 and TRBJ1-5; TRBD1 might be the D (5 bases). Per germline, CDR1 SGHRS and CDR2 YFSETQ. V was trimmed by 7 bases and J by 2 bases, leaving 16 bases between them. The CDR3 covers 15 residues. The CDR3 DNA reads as TGCGCCAGCTCTCTGGGGGAATCCGGCAATCAGCCCCAGCATTTT. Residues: CASSLGESGNQPQHF.

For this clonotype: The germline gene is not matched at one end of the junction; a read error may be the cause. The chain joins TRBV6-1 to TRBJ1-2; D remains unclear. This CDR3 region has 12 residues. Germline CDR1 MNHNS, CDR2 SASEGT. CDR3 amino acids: CASSENSYRYTF. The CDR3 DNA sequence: TGTGCCAGCAGTGAAAACAGCTATCGCTACACCTTC.

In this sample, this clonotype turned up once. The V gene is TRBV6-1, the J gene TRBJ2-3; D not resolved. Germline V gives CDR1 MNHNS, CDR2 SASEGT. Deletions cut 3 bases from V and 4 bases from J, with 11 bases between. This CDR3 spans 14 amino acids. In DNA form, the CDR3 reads TGTGCCAGCAGTGACCAATCCGCGGCAGATACGCAGTATTTT. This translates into CASSDQSAADTQYF.

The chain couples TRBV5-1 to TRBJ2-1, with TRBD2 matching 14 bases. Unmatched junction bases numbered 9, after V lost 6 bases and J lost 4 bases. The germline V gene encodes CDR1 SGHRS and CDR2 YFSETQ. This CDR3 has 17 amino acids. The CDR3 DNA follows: TGCGCCAGCAAACTAGGACTAGCGGGGGGAGAGTACAATGAGCAGTTCTTC. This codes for CASKLGLAGGEYNEQFF.

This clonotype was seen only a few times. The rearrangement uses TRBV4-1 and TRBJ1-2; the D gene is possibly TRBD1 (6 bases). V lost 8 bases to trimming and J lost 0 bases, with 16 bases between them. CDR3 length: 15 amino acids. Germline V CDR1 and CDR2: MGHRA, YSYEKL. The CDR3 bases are TGCGCCAGCTCCCAACCTGCAGGGGCTAACTATGGCTACACCTTC. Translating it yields CASSQPAGANYGYTF.

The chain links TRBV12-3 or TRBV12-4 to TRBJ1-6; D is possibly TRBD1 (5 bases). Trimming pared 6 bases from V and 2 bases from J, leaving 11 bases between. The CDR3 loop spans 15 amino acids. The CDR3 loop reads CASRQGGAYNSPLHF. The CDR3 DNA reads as TGTGCCAGCAGGCAGGGAGGCGCCTATAATTCACCCCTCCACTTT.

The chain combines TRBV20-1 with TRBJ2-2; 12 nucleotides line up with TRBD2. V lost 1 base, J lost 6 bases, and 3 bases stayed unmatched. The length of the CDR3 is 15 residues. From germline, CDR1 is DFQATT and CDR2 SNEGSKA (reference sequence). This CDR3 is CSARGGLAGPGELFF. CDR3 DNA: TGCAGTGCTAGAGGAGGACTAGCGGGGCCCGGGGAGCTGTTTTTT.

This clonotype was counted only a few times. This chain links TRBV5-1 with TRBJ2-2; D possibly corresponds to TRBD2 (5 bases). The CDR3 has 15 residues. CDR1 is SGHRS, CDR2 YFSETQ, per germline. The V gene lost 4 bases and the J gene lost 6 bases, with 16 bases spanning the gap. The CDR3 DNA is TGCGCCAGCAGCCCGTCGGGGTACCGGGCCGGGGAGCTGTTTTTT. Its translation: CASSPSGYRAGELFF.

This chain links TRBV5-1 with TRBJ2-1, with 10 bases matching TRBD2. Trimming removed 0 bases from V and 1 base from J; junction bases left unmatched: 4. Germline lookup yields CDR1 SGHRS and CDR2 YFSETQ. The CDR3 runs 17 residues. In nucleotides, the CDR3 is TGCGCCAGCAGCTTGGTGGCTAGCGGGGGATCCTACAATGAGCAGTTCTTC. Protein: CASSLVASGGSYNEQFF.

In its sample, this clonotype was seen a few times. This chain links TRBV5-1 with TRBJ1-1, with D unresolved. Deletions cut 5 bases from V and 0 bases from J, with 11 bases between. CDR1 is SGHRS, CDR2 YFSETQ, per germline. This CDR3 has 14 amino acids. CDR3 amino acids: CASRLEPMNTEAFF. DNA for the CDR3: TGCGCCAGCAGACTGGAACCCATGAACACTGAAGCTTTCTTT.